The 27 T cell receptor beta chains reported below all come from one sample, sequenced in a study of cytomegalovirus exposure and HLA in healthy donors. Vbeta (60) and Jbeta (13) primers were used in the PCR. The table came from immunoSEQ multiplex PCR; TCRdb's copy has only in-frame clones and leaves some out. The sample holds under 200,000 clones, 55% to 80% seen once. The specimen was PBMCs. The receptor set was obtained from a woman aged 18-30 years in good health and CMV-seropositive.

The chain joins TRBV29-1 to TRBJ1-2, with 7 bases lining up with TRBD1. With 6 bases clipped from V and 4 bases from J, the junction kept 2 bases outside the gene matches. Germline CDR1 SQVTM, CDR2 ANQGSEA. This CDR3 contains 11 residues. The CDR3 coding sequence is TGCAGCGTGGGGGACAGCTATGGCTACACCTTC. This encodes CSVGDSYGYTF.

The chain links TRBV6-1 to TRBJ1-5; D gene uncertain. V shed 4 bases and J shed 2 bases, with 12 bases lying between them. Looked up from germline, CDR1 is MNHNS and CDR2 is SASEGT. The CDR3 length is 15 residues. The chain's CDR3 is CASSGMTGGNQPQHF. Written as DNA, the CDR3 is TGTGCCAGCAGTGGAATGACCGGGGGCAATCAGCCCCAGCATTTT.

With respect to this clone: The sample contains more than one DNA sequence encoding this CDR3. This sequence joins TRBV15 and TRBJ1-1, with no clear D. The germline V and J ends were trimmed by 2 bases and 1 base, with 8 bases remaining between them. The length of the CDR3 is 14 residues. Germline CDR1 is LNHNV and CDR2 is YYDKDF (reference sequence). The CDR3 loop reads CATSRNRQNTEAFF. CDR3 bases: TGTGCCACCAGCAGAAATAGACAGAACACTGAAGCTTTCTTT.

The rearrangement joins TRBV5-5 to TRBJ2-3; 9 bases align to TRBD1. CDR1 is SGHKS and CDR2 is YYEKEE in the germline V gene (reference sequence). The CDR3 covers 14 residues. The J segment lost 6 bases and the V segment lost 0 bases, leaving 2 bases of the junction unmatched. The CDR3 loop reads CASSLGTGEDTQYF. CDR3 sequence (DNA): TGTGCCAGCAGCTTGGGGACAGGGGAGGATACGCAGTATTTT.

This clone occurred a few times. A read error may account for a junction end that differs from germline. The chain links TRBV7-9 to TRBJ1-2; tentative D call: TRBD1 (6 bases). Germline V lookup: CDR1 SEHNR, CDR2 FQNEAQ (reference sequence). The CDR3 is made up of 11 amino acids. CDR3 sequence reads: CASSLRGHSAF. As DNA, the CDR3 is TGTGCCAGCAGCTTAAGGGGACACTCGGCCTTC.

This chain connects TRBV7-9 to TRBJ1-4, with 7 bases that match TRBD1. CDR1 and CDR2 from the germline V gene are SEHNR and FQNEAQ (reference sequence). Trimming removed 4 bases from V and 0 bases from J; junction bases left unmatched: 14. CDR3 length: 19 amino acids. The CDR3 region has the DNA TGTGCCAGCAGCTCGACCCCGGGACAGAGCACACCAACTAATGAAAAACTGTTTTTT. This translates into CASSSTPGQSTPTNEKLFF. Full variable domain (missing parts from reference TRBV7-9 and TRBJ1-4): DTGVSQNPRHKITKRGQNVTFRCDPISEHNRLYWYRQTLGQGPEFLTYFQNEAQLEKSRLLSDRFSAERPKGSFSTLEIQRTEQGDSAMYLCASSSTPGQSTPTNEKLFFGSGTQLSVL.

The chain couples TRBV30 to TRBJ1-5; TRBD1 matches at 9 bases. The CDR3 loop spans 13 amino acids. The ends lost 2 bases at V and 7 bases at J; junction bases unmatched: 3. The germline CDR1 and CDR2 sequences are GTSNPN and SVGIG (reference sequence). CDR3 coding DNA: TGTGCCTGGAGTAGGACAGGGGTGCAGCCCCAGCATTTT. It is translated as CAWSRTGVQPQHF.

In its sample, this clone was seen a few times. The same CDR3 can be traced to other DNA sequences in this sample. This chain uses TRBV19 with TRBJ2-7, with D possibly TRBD1 on 5 matching bases. Germline CDR1 is LNHDA and CDR2 is SQIVND (reference sequence). CDR3 length: 14 amino acids. Trimming left V 3 bases short and J 0 bases short, with 9 bases between. The DNA for the CDR3 is TGTGCCAGTAGTATCCGGCAGGGCTCCTACGAGCAGTACTTC. It codes for CASSIRQGSYEQYF.

The chain carries TRBV6-1 and TRBJ1-5; TRBD1 is a possible D gene (6 bases). Germline-derived CDR1 and CDR2 are MNHNS and SASEGT. The CDR3 runs to 13 residues. V was shortened by 8 bases and J by 6 bases, with 14 bases between the two germline ends. This CDR3 is CASAPGVLQPQHF. For the CDR3, the DNA is TGTGCCAGCGCGCCAGGGGTCCTTCAGCCCCAGCATTTT.

The chain carries TRBV2 and TRBJ2-1; 7 bases line up with TRBD2. Germline values: CDR1 SNHLY, CDR2 FYNNEI. Trimming cost V 8 bases and J 4 bases; bases outside gene matches: 8. The CDR3 is 14 amino acids. For the CDR3, the DNA is TGTGCCAGCGACCGGGCTAGCGGTTACAATGAGCAGTTCTTC. Protein: CASDRASGYNEQFF.

The V and J genes are TRBV6-5 and TRBJ2-7; D might be TRBD2 (5 bases). V dropped 8 bases and J dropped 1 base, with 12 bases sitting between them. The CDR3 extends over 13 amino acids. Per the germline V gene, CDR1 is MNHEY and CDR2 is SVGAGI. Here the CDR3 reads CASYPSGSYEQYF. The CDR3 region has the DNA TGTGCCAGCTACCCGAGCGGTTCCTACGAGCAGTACTTC.

The chain uses TRBV7-2 and TRBJ2-7, with TRBD2 identical over 8 bases. Trimming removed 3 bases from V and 3 bases from J; junction bases left unmatched: 10. This CDR3 region has 16 residues. CDR1 is SGHTA, CDR2 FQGNSA, per germline. The CDR3 loop is CASSFQSGGGVYEQYF. In nucleotides, the CDR3 is TGTGCCAGCAGCTTCCAGTCCGGGGGGGGTGTCTACGAGCAGTACTTC.

This clone was seen more than once but under ten times. The chain has TRBV5-3 and TRBJ1-5; D gene ambiguous. TRBV5-3 counts as an open reading frame of uncertain function. The CDR3 is 12 residues long. V was trimmed by 7 bases and J by 1 base, leaving 6 bases between them. The CDR3 loop reads CARLRSNQPQHF. The CDR3 DNA follows: TGTGCCAGATTGAGAAGCAATCAGCCCCAGCATTTT.

The chain couples TRBV27 to TRBJ1-2, with 9 bases that match TRBD1. The CDR3 covers 12 residues. V was pared by 5 bases and J by 8 bases, with 3 bases of the junction left unmatched. CDR1 is MNHEY, CDR2 SMNVEV, per germline (reference sequence). CDR3 loop: CASSKGQGGYTF. The CDR3 DNA sequence: TGTGCCAGCAGTAAGGGACAGGGCGGCTACACCTTC.

This chain links TRBV30 with TRBJ1-2; D may be TRBD1 (6 bases). The germline CDR1 and CDR2 sequences are GTSNPN and SVGIG (reference sequence). The CDR3 totals 12 residues. The ends were cut back, 6 bases at V and 6 bases at J, with 14 bases in the middle. CDR3 DNA sequence: TGTGCCTGCCACGAGGGACAAAATGGCTACACCTTC. It yields the protein CACHEGQNGYTF.

The chain recombines TRBV4-3 with TRBJ1-2; TRBD1 matches 9 bases. Germline values: CDR1 LGHNA, CDR2 YSLEER. This CDR3 contains 15 residues. The ends lost 0 bases at V and 8 bases at J; junction bases unmatched: 7. The CDR3 region has the DNA TGCGCCAGCAGCCAAGAACTACAGGGGGCGTGGGGCTACACCTTC. Translating it yields CASSQELQGAWGYTF.

V usage is TRBV29-1 and J usage is TRBJ2-5; 7 bases map to TRBD1. Germline V gene data show CDR1 as SQVTM and CDR2 as ANQGSEA. With 6 bases clipped from V and 5 bases from J, the junction kept 12 bases outside the gene matches. CDR3 length equals 14 residues. This CDR3 is CSVPVDRFKETQYF. The CDR3 DNA sequence: TGCAGCGTCCCCGTGGACAGGTTCAAGGAGACCCAGTACTTC.

This clone was observed once. The CDR3 sequence: CAWTVRGYEQYF. DNA for the CDR3: TGTGCCTGGACGGTAAGGGGCTACGAGCAGTACTTC. The chain couples TRBV30 to TRBJ2-7, with D tentatively TRBD1 (5 bases). Trimming removed 4 bases from V and 3 bases from J, with 10 bases in between. The CDR3 loop spans 12 amino acids. Germline V gene lookup returns CDR1 GTSNPN and CDR2 SVGIG (reference sequence).

The table lists this clone with a few counts. V usage is TRBV5-1 and J usage is TRBJ2-5; 8 bases align to TRBD2. The CDR3 consists of 18 residues. The V gene's germline CDR1 is SGHRS and CDR2 YFSETQ. J gave up 4 bases and V 4 bases, and 18 bases lay outside the gene matches. The CDR3 is CASSPTIRAGGEGETQYF. For the CDR3, the DNA is TGCGCCAGCAGCCCGACTATCAGGGCCGGGGGGGAAGGAGAGACCCAGTACTTC.

The rearrangement uses TRBV15 and TRBJ2-5; TRBD2 agrees at 9 bases. The length of the CDR3 is 16 residues. Germline V CDR1 and CDR2: LNHNV, YYDKDF (reference sequence). J was trimmed by 2 bases and V by 1 base; bases with no gene match: 5. The CDR3 sequence is CATSRGRGGHQETQYF. The CDR3 nucleotides read TGTGCCACCAGCAGAGGGCGGGGGGGCCATCAAGAGACCCAGTACTTC.

The gene calls are TRBV7-2 and TRBJ1-6; D is undetermined. The V end lost 5 bases, the J end lost 4 bases, and 12 bases lay between the germline ends. CDR1 and CDR2 (germline): SGHTA, FQGNSA. CDR3 length equals 15 residues. The CDR3 protein is CASSDAVAYNSPLHF. The CDR3 DNA sequence: TGTGCCAGCAGCGACGCGGTAGCTTATAATTCACCCCTCCACTTT. Full variable domain (outside the CDR3, taken from reference TRBV7-2 and TRBJ1-6): GAGVSQSPSNKVTEKGKDVELRCDPISGHTALYWYRQSLGQGLEFLIYFQGNSAPDKSGLPSDRFSAERTGGSVSTLTIQRTQQEDSAVYLCASSDAVAYNSPLHFGNGTRLTVT.

The chain is built from TRBV19 and TRBJ1-1, with 9 bases aligning to TRBD1. CDR3 length: 13 residues. Germline V gives CDR1 LNHDA, CDR2 SQIVND (reference sequence). J lost 5 bases, V lost 7 bases, and 5 bases had no gene match. CDR3 sequence (DNA): TGTGCCAGTACAACGACAGGGGGGACTGAAGCTTTCTTT. This codes for CASTTTGGTEAFF. The full variable domain, rest sourced from reference TRBV19 and TRBJ1-1, is DGGITQSPKYLFRKEGQNVTLSCEQNLNHDAMYWYRQDPGQGLRLIYYSQIVNDFQKGDIAEGYSVSREKKESFPLTVTSAQKNPTAFYLCASTTTGGTEAFFGQGTRLTVV.

On this clone: One end of the junction does not line up with germline, which may come from a read error. The rearrangement links TRBV14 to TRBJ2-7; D perhaps matches TRBD1 (6 bases). The CDR3 contains 16 residues. CDR1 and CDR2 from the germline V gene are SGHDN and FVKESK. The CDR3 loop is CASSQESQRGDTRYDF. As DNA, the CDR3 is TGTGCCAGCAGCCAAGAGAGCCAACGAGGGGACACCCGATACGACTTC. Supplemented by reference TRBV14 and TRBJ2-7, the full variable domain reads EAGVTQFPSHSVIEKGQTVTLRCDPISGHDNLYWYRRVMGKEIKFLLHFVKESKQDESGMPNNRFLAERTGGTYSTLKVQPAELEDSGVYFCASSQESQRGDTRYDFGPGTRLTVT.

This clone appeared a few times. This chain joins TRBV27 and TRBJ2-7, with D possibly TRBD2 on 5 matching bases. Germline V gene data show CDR1 as MNHEY and CDR2 as SMNVEV (reference sequence). Trimming stripped 2 bases from V and 0 bases from J, with 14 bases between. The CDR3 consists of 16 residues. The CDR3 DNA sequence: TGTGCCAGCAGTTTACCCGGGTTAGGGAGCTCCTACGAGCAGTACTTC. This encodes CASSLPGLGSSYEQYF.

V is TRBV6-5 and J is TRBJ1-2; maybe TRBD1 (6 bases). CDR1 and CDR2 from the germline V gene are MNHEY and SVGAGI. This CDR3 has 15 amino acids. Trimming shortened V by 4 bases and J by 3 bases, and 15 bases separated the two germline ends. The DNA for the CDR3 is TGTGCCAGCAGTTTCGGACAGACGTCTCACTATGGCTACACCTTC. It codes for CASSFGQTSHYGYTF.

The rearrangement links TRBV14 to TRBJ2-7, with 8 bases fitting TRBD1. Germline CDR1 is SGHDN and CDR2 is FVKESK. The length of the CDR3 is 15 residues. V shed 4 bases, J shed 3 bases, and the junction held 8 bases outside the gene matches. The CDR3 DNA follows: TGTGCCAGCAGCCCTCGGACAGGGTCGAACTACGAGCAGTACTTC. It is translated as CASSPRTGSNYEQYF.

V and J are TRBV7-2 and TRBJ2-3, with D perhaps matching TRBD2 (6 bases). CDR1 is SGHTA and CDR2 is FQGNSA in the germline V gene. CDR3 length: 16 amino acids. V lost 1 base, J lost 0 bases, and 11 bases lay in between. This CDR3 is CASSLVAGTSTDTQYF. CDR3 DNA: TGTGCCAGCAGCTTAGTCGCGGGGACTAGCACAGATACGCAGTATTTT.